These 18 T cell receptor beta chains were all obtained from the same sample, sequenced in a study of CD8+ T cells in alopecia areata. Once RNA had been extracted, it was reverse transcribed into cDNA to act as the sequencing template. Only in-frame clones appear in the TCRdb table, and some are missing; sequencing was by immunoSEQ multiplex PCR. The table records roughly 220,000 clones, approximately 65% of them present only once. Documented treatment: oral pan-JAK inhibitor, 5-10 mg twice daily. The source was CD4+ T cells sorted from blood, collected at approximately week 44, from a patient treated with tofacitinib. The source is a human donor with alopecia areata.

The genes are TRBV30 and TRBJ1-1; D gene unclear. The V gene's germline CDR1 is GTSNPN and CDR2 SVGIG (reference sequence). Trimming left V 0 bases short and J 1 base short, with 15 bases between. There are 16 residues in the CDR3. The CDR3 region has the DNA TGTGCCTGGAGTGTACGGGGTGGGCTAGGGAACACTGAAGCTTTCTTT. It specifies CAWSVRGGLGNTEAFF.

The CDR3 here is CASSPTGNPYNEQFF. For the CDR3, the DNA is TGTGCCAGCAGTCCTACAGGGAACCCCTACAATGAGCAGTTCTTC. The gene calls are TRBV6-5 and TRBJ2-1, with D perhaps matching TRBD1 (6 bases). Trimming cost V 5 bases and J 2 bases, with 13 bases left between them. Germline values: CDR1 MNHEY, CDR2 SVGAGI. The CDR3 runs 15 residues.

This clone has more than one count but fewer than ten. V is TRBV12-5 and J is TRBJ1-2, with TRBD1 identical over 10 bases. CDR1 and CDR2 (germline): LGHNT, FRNRAP. CDR3 length equals 13 residues. V was clipped by 5 bases and J by 8 bases; unmatched bases: 5. CDR3 bases: TGTGCTAGTGGTCTCGGGACAGGGGAGGGCTACACCTTC. It yields the protein CASGLGTGEGYTF.

This clone was recorded once. This chain joins TRBV5-1 and TRBJ1-1, with D tentatively TRBD1 (6 bases). Trimming pared 4 bases from V and 0 bases from J, leaving 13 bases between. This CDR3 is built from 15 residues. Germline V lookup: CDR1 SGHRS, CDR2 YFSETQ. The CDR3 DNA sequence: TGCGCCAGCAGCCAGGGTGGGGGCGTGAACACTGAAGCTTTCTTT. Encoded protein: CASSQGGGVNTEAFF.

V gene TRBV5-1 combines with J gene TRBJ2-1; 7 nucleotides match TRBD2. The trim removed 0 bases at V and 9 bases at J, leaving 0 bases unmatched. Germline V gene sequence: CDR1 SGHRS, CDR2 YFSETQ. The CDR3 is 12 amino acids. DNA for the CDR3: TGCGCCAGCAGCTTGGCTAGCGGTGAGCAGTTCTTC. Encoded protein: CASSLASGEQFF.

The V call is TRBV29-1, the J call TRBJ2-7, with 9 positions matching TRBD1. The J segment lost 3 bases and the V segment lost 2 bases, leaving 5 bases of the junction unmatched. The V gene's germline CDR1 is SQVTM and CDR2 ANQGSEA. The CDR3 sequence is 14 residues long. The CDR3 DNA reads TGCAGCGTTGAAAGGGCGGGACAGGGCTACGAGCAGTACTTC. It codes for CSVERAGQGYEQYF.

This clone was recorded a few times. The chain is built from TRBV29-1 and TRBJ1-2; 8 nucleotides line up with TRBD1. Trimming at V came to 0 bases and at J to 8 bases, leaving 8 bases not matched to a gene. This CDR3 spans 14 amino acids. Germline values: CDR1 SQVTM, CDR2 ANQGSEA. The chain's CDR3 is CSVEDRTGIGGYTF. As DNA, the CDR3 is TGCAGCGTTGAAGACCGGACAGGGATTGGAGGCTACACCTTC.

The chain couples TRBV7-2 to TRBJ1-1; D is undetermined. The length of the CDR3 is 14 residues. The germline V and J ends were trimmed by 5 bases and 1 base, with 11 bases remaining between them. CDR1 and CDR2 from the germline V gene are SGHTA and FQGNSA. In DNA, the CDR3 is TGTGCCAGCAGCAGAGGAGTCTCGAACACTGAAGCTTTCTTT. Encoded protein: CASSRGVSNTEAFF.

The chain carries TRBV6-1 and TRBJ1-5; no definite D call. This CDR3 contains 15 residues. V shed 0 bases and J shed 1 base, with 7 bases lying between them. Germline V gene lookup returns CDR1 MNHNS and CDR2 SASEGT. The CDR3 sequence: CASSEAASSNQPQHF. In nucleotides, the CDR3 is TGTGCCAGCAGTGAAGCAGCATCGAGCAATCAGCCCCAGCATTTT.

As to this clone: In the same sample, other DNA sequences code for this CDR3. The V call is TRBV29-1, the J call TRBJ2-3; 8 bases line up with TRBD2. In germline, CDR1 is SQVTM, CDR2 ANQGSEA. Trimming took 6 bases from V and 0 from J; bases not matched to a gene: 5. This CDR3 is built from 14 residues. Here the CDR3 reads CSVDSGGSTDTQYF. The CDR3 DNA is TGCAGCGTCGACAGCGGGGGAAGCACAGATACGCAGTATTTT.

J is TRBJ1-5 and V is TRBV29-1; D gene uncertain. The CDR3 has 13 amino acids. The V gene's germline CDR1 is SQVTM and CDR2 ANQGSEA. V shed 4 bases and J shed 4 bases, with 11 bases lying between them. CDR3 sequence (DNA): TGCAGCGTTGCCTTGGACGAGAATCAGCCCCAGCATTTT. Its translation: CSVALDENQPQHF.

This clone has a handful of counts. J is TRBJ1-1 and V is TRBV5-1; possibly TRBD1 for D (5 bases). The germline gives CDR1 SGHRS, CDR2 YFSETQ. Between the trimmed V and J ends, which lost 0 bases and 5 bases, there was a span of 11 bases. CDR3 length: 14 residues. The CDR3 nucleotides are TGCGCCAGCAGCTTGGGCAGGGTAGAAACTGAAGCTTTCTTT. Translating it yields CASSLGRVETEAFF. The full variable domain, with the rest looked up from reference TRBV5-1 and TRBJ1-1, is KAGVTQTPRYLIKTRGQQVTLSCSPISGHRSVSWYQQTPGQGLQFLFEYFSETQRNKGNFPGRFSGRQFSNSRSEMNVSTLELGDSALYLCASSLGRVETEAFFGQGTRLTVV.

This clone appeared a few times. The chain couples TRBV29-1 to TRBJ1-2; tentatively, D is TRBD1 (5 bases). With 5 bases removed from V and 4 bases from J, the gap between germline ends came to 23 bases. Germline assignment: CDR1 SQVTM and CDR2 ANQGSEA. The CDR3 is made up of 16 amino acids. As DNA, the CDR3 is TGCAGCGTTTCCCCATACCGGGACGGGGATACCTATGGCTACACCTTC. This sequence encodes CSVSPYRDGDTYGYTF.

This clone was picked up many times. V and J are TRBV6-4 and TRBJ2-1; 14 bases line up with TRBD2. There are 15 residues in the CDR3. The germline V gene encodes CDR1 MRHNA and CDR2 SNTAGT. J was trimmed by 9 bases and V by 0 bases; bases with no gene match: 1. The CDR3 nucleotides read TGTGCCAGCAGTGACTCGACTAGCGGGGGGGCTGAGCAGTTCTTC. It yields the protein CASSDSTSGGAEQFF.

CDR3 coding DNA: TGCAGCGTTGAGTGGAGCACAGATACGCAGTATTTT. Its protein is CSVEWSTDTQYF. The rearrangement uses TRBV29-1 and TRBJ2-3; D is undetermined. CDR1 and CDR2 (germline): SQVTM, ANQGSEA. This CDR3 has 12 residues. V was clipped by 3 bases and J by 0 bases, with 4 bases between them.

The chain joins TRBV29-1 to TRBJ1-1, with 7 bases aligning to TRBD1. Per germline, CDR1 SQVTM and CDR2 ANQGSEA. With 7 bases clipped from V and 0 bases from J, the junction kept 5 bases outside the gene matches. The CDR3 consists of 13 residues. CDR3 DNA: TGCAGCGGACAGGGCGTTATGAACACTGAAGCTTTCTTT. Amino acid sequence: CSGQGVMNTEAFF. Drawing the rest from reference TRBV29-1 and TRBJ1-1, the complete variable domain is SAVISQKPSRDICQRGTSLTIQCQVDSQVTMMFWYRQQPGQSLTLIATANQGSEATYESGFVIDKFPISRPNLTFSTLTVSNMSPEDSSIYLCSGQGVMNTEAFFGQGTRLTVV.

V is TRBV11-2 and J is TRBJ2-7; D might be TRBD2 (7 bases). Trimming took off 7 bases at V and 2 bases at J, with 15 bases between the two ends. This CDR3 has 14 residues. In germline, CDR1 is SGHAT, CDR2 FQNNGV. The CDR3 here is CASKSIGGPYEQYF. The CDR3 DNA sequence: TGTGCCAGCAAATCAATCGGGGGGCCCTACGAGCAGTACTTC.

This clone was observed once. The V call is TRBV6-5, the J call TRBJ2-6; D is unresolved. The ends were cut back, 4 bases at V and 4 bases at J, with 14 bases in the middle. The CDR3 has 16 amino acids. Germline loops: CDR1 MNHEY, CDR2 SVGAGI. The CDR3 sequence: CASSFRPVFGANVLTF. The CDR3, as DNA: TGTGCCAGCAGTTTCCGACCCGTTTTCGGGGCCAACGTCCTGACTTTC.